This T cell receptor (beta chain) was identified during a study of blood T cell repertoires in COVID-19. Study summary: Sources were T cells, B-cell-depleted T cells, or PBMCs; the material itself was cDNA or gDNA.

Germline lookup yields CDR1 SSHAT and CDR2 FNYEAQ (reference sequence). The length of the CDR3 is 13 residues. The V and J ends lost 1 base and 5 bases respectively, with 8 bases between them. As originally analysed: Amplification of reference gene primers provided the estimated nucleated cell counts. Generated by immunoSEQ multiplex PCR, the TCRdb table keeps only in-frame clones and is missing some. That table is the source of V, J and clone size, and D and trimming were worked out from the DNA. The sample includes more than 60,000 clones, around 85% seen only once; the top ten take approximately 4.9%.

Sample: peripheral blood. This TCR derives from a woman over 75 with active or convalescent COVID-19. This chain connects TRBV7-7 to TRBJ2-5; unclear D gene. CDR3 sequence: CASSLENWETQYF. The CDR3 DNA follows: TGTGCCAGCAGCTTAGAAAACTGGGAGACCCAGTACTTC.